The clone carrying this T cell receptor (beta chain) has only a few counts. The antigen remains unidentified. Following extraction, RNA underwent reverse transcription to cDNA, which served as the sequencing template. Profiling relied on immunoSEQ multiplex PCR, and the TCRdb table lists in-frame clones only, not all of them. In the table there are about 180,000 clones, approximately 59% of which are singletons. The CDR3 length is 15 residues. Germline lookup yields CDR1 SGDLS and CDR2 YYNGEE. Germline trimming cut 0 bases from V and 7 bases from J; bases unmatched to any gene: 4. Those with alopecia areata gave lesional scalp punch biopsies and peripheral blood. This record comes from a study of CD8+ T cells in alopecia areata. Study-wide results and limits: Researchers report lesional scalp, most notably alopecia totalis/universalis, outstripped normal scalp in clonality.

Sequences were derived from CD4+ T cells sorted from blood, sampled at week 0. V and J are TRBV9 and TRBJ1-6; 7 bases align to TRBD1. This TCR was recovered from a human donor with alopecia areata. CDR3 region: CASSVEGRGNSPLHF. The DNA for the CDR3 is TGTGCCAGCAGCGTAGAGGGCAGGGGGAATTCACCCCTCCACTTT.